This is a list of T cell receptor beta chains from one sample in a study of T cell responses to AZD1222 COVID-19 vaccine. TCRdb's table, derived via immunoSEQ multiplex PCR, lists solely in-frame clones and lacks some. The sample consists of roughly 120,000 clones, roughly nine tenths of them appearing once. Material: peripheral blood, obtained on day 0 of AZD1222 vaccination. The receptors originated from an adult in good health. Each CDR3 is given with its conserved first and last residue.

>TRBJ1-2|TRBV6-2/TRBV6-3|15
CASSLGQPGDYGYTF
>TRBJ1-6|TRBV9|15
CASSPGPEPNSPLHF
>TRBJ1-5|TRBV12-3/TRBV12-4|12
CASSSTDQPQHF
>TRBJ1-1|TRBV11-2|13
CASSLQGHFGAFF
>TRBJ2-1|TRBV30|15
CAWSVLAGGYNEQFF
>TRBJ2-7|TRBV6-5|16
CASSWGGQALSYEQYF
>TRBJ1-5|TRBV30|12
CAWSVRHQPQHF
>TRBJ1-6|TRBV5-4|17
CASSPEQDPGLRSPLHF
>TRBJ1-4|TRBV7-9|15
CASSNVGGRSEKLFF
>TRBJ1-5|TRBV2|13
CASIGQPNQPQHF
>TRBJ1-2|TRBV7-2|13
CASNLGGVRGYTF
>TRBJ1-2|TRBV29-1|13
CSVVIGVGYGYTF
>TRBJ1-1|TRBV6-5|15
CASSYSEGTGTEAFF
>TRBJ1-1|TRBV6-4|13
CASSAFQGSEAFF
>TRBJ2-1|TRBV5-4|15
CASSSLAGGLNEQFF
>TRBJ2-5|TRBV6-5|14
CASKETPYQETQYF
>TRBJ2-7|TRBV7-8|15
CASSLAWQKTYEQYF
>TRBJ2-5|TRBV20-1|11
CSADRGETQYF
>TRBJ2-1|TRBV5-1|16
CASSTGTSGGYNEQFF
>TRBJ1-2|TRBV4-2|16
CASSQDPGASPYGYTF
>TRBJ1-5|TRBV19|12
CASRRTNQPQHF
>TRBJ2-3|TRBV25-1|12
CASSPPQDTQYF
>TRBJ2-7|TRBV6-5|15
CASSTALKPSYEQYF
>TRBJ1-4|TRBV5-6|16
CASSGDRGLGSEKLFF
>TRBJ1-1|TRBV18|15
CASSPGQGVNTEAFF
>TRBJ1-1|TRBV3-1/TRBV3-2|14
CASSQEGRDTEAFF
>TRBJ1-2|TRBV6-5|13
CASSYSGGYGYTF
>TRBJ2-7|TRBV9|16
CASSATGQSSPHEQYF
>TRBJ2-2|TRBV3-1/TRBV3-2|15
CASSQGYLGAGELFF
>TRBJ2-2|TRBV6-5|11
CASQGGAELFF
>TRBJ1-4|TRBV5-4|15
CASSSYREANEKLFF
>TRBJ2-7|TRBV18|15
CASSPAGTESYEQYF
>TRBJ2-1|TRBV3-1/TRBV3-2|16
CASSQSKRAPYNEQFF